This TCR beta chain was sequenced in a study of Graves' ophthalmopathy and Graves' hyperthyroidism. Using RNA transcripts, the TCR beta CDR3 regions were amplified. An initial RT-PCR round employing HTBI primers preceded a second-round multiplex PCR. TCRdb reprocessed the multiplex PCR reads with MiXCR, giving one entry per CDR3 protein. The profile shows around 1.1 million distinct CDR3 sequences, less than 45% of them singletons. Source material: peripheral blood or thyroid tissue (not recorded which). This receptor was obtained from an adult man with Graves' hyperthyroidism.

The CDR3 spells CASSPLPVGENTEAFF. The CDR3 DNA is TGTGCCAGTAGTCCCCTCCCTGTGGGGGAGAACACTGAAGCTTTCTTT. V usage is TRBV19 and J usage is TRBJ1-1; a possible D gene is TRBD1 (5 bases). The V end was cut by 5 bases, the J end by 1 base, with 17 bases between. Germline CDR1 reads LNHDA; CDR2 reads SQIVND (reference sequence). This CDR3 comprises 16 residues.